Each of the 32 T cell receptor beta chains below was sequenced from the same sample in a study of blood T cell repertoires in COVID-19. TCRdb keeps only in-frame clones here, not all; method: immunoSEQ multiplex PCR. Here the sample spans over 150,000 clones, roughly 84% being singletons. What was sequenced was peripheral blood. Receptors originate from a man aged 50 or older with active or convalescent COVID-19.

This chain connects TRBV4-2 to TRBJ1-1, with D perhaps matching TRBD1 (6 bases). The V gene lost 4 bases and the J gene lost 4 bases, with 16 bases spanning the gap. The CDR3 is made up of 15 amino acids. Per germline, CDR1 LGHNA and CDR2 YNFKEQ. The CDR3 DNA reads TGTGCCAGCAGCCCCGACCGGACAGCGTCCACTGAAGCTTTCTTT. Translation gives CASSPDRTASTEAFF.

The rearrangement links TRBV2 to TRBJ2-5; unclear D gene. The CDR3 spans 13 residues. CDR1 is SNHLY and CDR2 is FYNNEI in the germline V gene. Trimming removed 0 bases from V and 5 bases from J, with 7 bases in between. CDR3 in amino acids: CASSEANFETQYF. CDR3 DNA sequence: TGTGCCAGCAGTGAAGCTAACTTCGAGACCCAGTACTTC.

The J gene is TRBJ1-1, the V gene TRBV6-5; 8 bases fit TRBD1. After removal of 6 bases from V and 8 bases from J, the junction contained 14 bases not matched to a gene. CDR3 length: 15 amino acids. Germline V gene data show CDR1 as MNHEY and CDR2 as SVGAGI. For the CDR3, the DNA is TGTGCCAGCAGCCCCCGAGGTCAGGGGGCTTGGGAAGCTTTCTTT. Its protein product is CASSPRGQGAWEAFF.

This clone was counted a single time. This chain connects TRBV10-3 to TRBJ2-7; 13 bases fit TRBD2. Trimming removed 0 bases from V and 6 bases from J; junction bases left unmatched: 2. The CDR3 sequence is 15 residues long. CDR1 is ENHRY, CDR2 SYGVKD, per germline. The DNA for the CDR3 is TGTGCCATCAGTGAGTCTGGACTAGCGGGGGTCGAGCAGTACTTC. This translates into CAISESGLAGVEQYF.

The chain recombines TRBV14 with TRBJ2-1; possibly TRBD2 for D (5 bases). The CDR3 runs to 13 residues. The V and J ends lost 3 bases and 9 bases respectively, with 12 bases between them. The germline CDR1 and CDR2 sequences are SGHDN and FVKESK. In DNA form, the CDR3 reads TGTGCCAGCAGCCAGTTCAGCCGGGGTGAGCAGTTCTTC. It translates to CASSQFSRGEQFF.

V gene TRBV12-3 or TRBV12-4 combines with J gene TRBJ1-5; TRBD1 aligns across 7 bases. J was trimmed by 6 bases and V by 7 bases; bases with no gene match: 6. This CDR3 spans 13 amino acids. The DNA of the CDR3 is TGTGCCAGCACCTTACAGGGGATTCAGCCCCAGCATTTT. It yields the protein CASTLQGIQPQHF.

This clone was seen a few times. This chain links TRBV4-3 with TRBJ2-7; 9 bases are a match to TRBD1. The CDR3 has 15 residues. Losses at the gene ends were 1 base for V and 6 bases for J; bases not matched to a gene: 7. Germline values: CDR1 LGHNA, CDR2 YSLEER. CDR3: CASSQVGTGIGEQYF. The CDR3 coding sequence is TGCGCCAGCAGCCAAGTGGGGACAGGGATCGGCGAGCAGTACTTC.

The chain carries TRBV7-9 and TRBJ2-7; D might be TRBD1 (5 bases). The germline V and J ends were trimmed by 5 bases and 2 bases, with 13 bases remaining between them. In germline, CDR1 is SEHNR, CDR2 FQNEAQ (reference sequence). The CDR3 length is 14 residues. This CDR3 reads CASSERGGPYEQYF. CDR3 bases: TGTGCCAGCAGCGAAAGGGGCGGTCCCTACGAGCAGTACTTC.

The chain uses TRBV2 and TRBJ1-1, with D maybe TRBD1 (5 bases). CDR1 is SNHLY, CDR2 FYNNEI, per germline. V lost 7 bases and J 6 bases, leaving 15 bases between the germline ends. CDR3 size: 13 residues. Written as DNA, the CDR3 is TGTGCCAGCACCCTCGGGAGGGGCCCTGAAGCTTTCTTT. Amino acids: CASTLGRGPEAFF.

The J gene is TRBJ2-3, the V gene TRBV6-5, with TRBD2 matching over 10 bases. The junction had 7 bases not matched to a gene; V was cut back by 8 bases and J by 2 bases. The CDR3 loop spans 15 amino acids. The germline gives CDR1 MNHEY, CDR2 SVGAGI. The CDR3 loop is CASSTSGDHTDTQYF. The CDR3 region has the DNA TGTGCCAGCTCTACTAGCGGGGACCACACAGATACGCAGTATTTT.

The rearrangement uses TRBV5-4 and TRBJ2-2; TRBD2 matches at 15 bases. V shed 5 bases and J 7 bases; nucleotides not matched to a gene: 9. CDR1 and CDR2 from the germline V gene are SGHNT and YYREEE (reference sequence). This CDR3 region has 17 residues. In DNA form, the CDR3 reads TGTGCCAGCAGAAGCATAGGACTAGCGGGGGGGCACGGGGAGCTGTTTTTT. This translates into CASRSIGLAGGHGELFF.

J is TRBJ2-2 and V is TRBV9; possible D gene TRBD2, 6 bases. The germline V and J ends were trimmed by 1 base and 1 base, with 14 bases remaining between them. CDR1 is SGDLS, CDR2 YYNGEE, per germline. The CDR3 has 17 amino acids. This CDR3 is CASSVFVDGGNTGELFF. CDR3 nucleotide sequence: TGTGCCAGCAGCGTATTTGTGGACGGGGGGAACACCGGGGAGCTGTTTTTT.

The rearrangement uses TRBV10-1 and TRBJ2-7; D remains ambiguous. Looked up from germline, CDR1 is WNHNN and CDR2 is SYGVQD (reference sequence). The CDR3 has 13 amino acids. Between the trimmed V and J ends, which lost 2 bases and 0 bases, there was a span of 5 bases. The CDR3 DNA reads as TGCGCCAGCAGTGAGGTCAGCTCCTACGAGCAGTACTTC. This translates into CASSEVSSYEQYF.

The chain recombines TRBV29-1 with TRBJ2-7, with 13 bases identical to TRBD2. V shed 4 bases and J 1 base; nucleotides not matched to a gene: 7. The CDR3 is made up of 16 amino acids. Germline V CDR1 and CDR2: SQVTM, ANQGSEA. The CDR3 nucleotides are TGCAGCGTTGGGGGACTAGCGGGGTTAAATTCCTACGAGCAGTACTTC. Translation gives CSVGGLAGLNSYEQYF.

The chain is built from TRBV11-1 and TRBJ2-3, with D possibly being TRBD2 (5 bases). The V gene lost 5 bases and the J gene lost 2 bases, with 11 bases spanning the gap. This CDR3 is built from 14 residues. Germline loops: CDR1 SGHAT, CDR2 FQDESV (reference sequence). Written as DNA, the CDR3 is TGTGCCAGCAGCCCCTCGAGGGACACAGATACGCAGTATTTT. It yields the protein CASSPSRDTDTQYF.

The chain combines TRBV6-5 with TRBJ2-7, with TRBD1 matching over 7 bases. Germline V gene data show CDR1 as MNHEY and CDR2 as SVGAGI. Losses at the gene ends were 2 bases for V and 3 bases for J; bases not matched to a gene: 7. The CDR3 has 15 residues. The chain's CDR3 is CASSYTRQGGYEQYF. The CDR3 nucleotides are TGTGCCAGCAGTTACACGAGACAGGGCGGCTACGAGCAGTACTTC.

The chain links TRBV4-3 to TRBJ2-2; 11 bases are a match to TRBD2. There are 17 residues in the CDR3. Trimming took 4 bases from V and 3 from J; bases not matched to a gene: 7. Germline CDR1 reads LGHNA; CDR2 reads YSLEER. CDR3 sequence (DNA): TGCGCCAGCAGCCGCGGACTAGCGGGTGGCGACACCGGGGAGCTGTTTTTT. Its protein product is CASSRGLAGGDTGELFF.

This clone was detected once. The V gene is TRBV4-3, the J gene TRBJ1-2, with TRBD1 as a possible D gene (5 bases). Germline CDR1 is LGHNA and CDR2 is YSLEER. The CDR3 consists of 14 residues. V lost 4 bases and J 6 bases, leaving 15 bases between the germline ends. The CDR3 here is CASSLRLQGHGYTF. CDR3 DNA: TGCGCCAGCAGCCTAAGACTCCAGGGCCATGGCTACACCTTC.

The DNA for the CDR3 is TGTGCCAGCACCTCGTTAGGGGCTGGGGAGCAGTACTTC. Translating gives CASTSLGAGEQYF. The V and J genes are TRBV7-2 and TRBJ2-7; a weak D match, TRBD1 (5 bases). The length of the CDR3 is 13 residues. Germline assignment: CDR1 SGHTA and CDR2 FQGNSA. Trimming stripped 7 bases from V and 7 bases from J, with 17 bases between.

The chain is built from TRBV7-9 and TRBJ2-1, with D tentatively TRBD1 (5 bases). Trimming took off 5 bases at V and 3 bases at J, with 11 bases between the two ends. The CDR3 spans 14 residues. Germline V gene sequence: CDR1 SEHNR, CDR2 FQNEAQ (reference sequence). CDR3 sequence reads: CASSPLRDYNEQFF. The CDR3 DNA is TGTGCCAGCAGCCCTCTCAGGGACTACAATGAGCAGTTCTTC.

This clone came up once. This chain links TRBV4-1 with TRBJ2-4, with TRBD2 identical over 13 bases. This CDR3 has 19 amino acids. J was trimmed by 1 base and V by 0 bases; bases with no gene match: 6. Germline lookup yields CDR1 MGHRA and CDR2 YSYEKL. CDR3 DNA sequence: TGCGCCAGCAGCCAAGAGGGACTAGCGGGGAACGGTGCCAAAAACATTCAGTACTTC. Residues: CASSQEGLAGNGAKNIQYF.

The CDR3 DNA follows: TGCAGCGTTGAACTGCTAGCGGGAGTGAGGAATGAGCAGTTCTTC. This sequence encodes CSVELLAGVRNEQFF. The rearrangement links TRBV29-1 to TRBJ2-1; 10 nucleotides agree with TRBD2. V was pared by 2 bases and J by 7 bases, with 8 bases of the junction left unmatched. The germline CDR1 and CDR2 sequences are SQVTM and ANQGSEA. The CDR3 covers 15 residues.

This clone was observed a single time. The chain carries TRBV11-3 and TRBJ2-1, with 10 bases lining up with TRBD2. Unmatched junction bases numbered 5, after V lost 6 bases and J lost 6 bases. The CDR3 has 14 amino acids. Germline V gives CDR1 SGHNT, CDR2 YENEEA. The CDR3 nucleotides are TGTGCCAGCAGTCTAAGCGGGGGGGTCAATGAGCAGTTCTTC. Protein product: CASSLSGGVNEQFF.

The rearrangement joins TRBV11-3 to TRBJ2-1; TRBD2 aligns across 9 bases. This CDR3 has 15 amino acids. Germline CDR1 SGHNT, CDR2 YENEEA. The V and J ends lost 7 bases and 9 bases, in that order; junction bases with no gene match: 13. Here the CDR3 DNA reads TGTGCCAGCAACGTAGGGGCGGGAGGGGTCGCTGAGCAGTTCTTC. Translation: CASNVGAGGVAEQFF.

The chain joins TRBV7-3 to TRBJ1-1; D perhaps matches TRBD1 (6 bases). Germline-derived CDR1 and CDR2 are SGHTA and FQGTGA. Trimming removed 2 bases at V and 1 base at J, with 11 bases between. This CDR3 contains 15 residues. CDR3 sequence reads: CASSLYGGANTEAFF. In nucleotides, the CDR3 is TGTGCCAGCAGCTTATATGGGGGCGCGAACACTGAAGCTTTCTTT.

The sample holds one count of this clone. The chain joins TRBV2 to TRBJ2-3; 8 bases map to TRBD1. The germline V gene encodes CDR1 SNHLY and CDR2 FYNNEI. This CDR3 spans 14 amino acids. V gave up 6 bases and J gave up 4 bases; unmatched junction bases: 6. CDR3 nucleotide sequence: TGTGCCAGCAGGTCCACAGGGGGTTCAGATACGCAGTATTTT. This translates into CASRSTGGSDTQYF.

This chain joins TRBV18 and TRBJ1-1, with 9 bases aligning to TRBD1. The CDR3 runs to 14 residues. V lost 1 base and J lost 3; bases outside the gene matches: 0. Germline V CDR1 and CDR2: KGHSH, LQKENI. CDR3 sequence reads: CASSPRQGDTEAFF. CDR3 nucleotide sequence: TGTGCCAGCTCACCACGACAGGGGGACACTGAAGCTTTCTTT.

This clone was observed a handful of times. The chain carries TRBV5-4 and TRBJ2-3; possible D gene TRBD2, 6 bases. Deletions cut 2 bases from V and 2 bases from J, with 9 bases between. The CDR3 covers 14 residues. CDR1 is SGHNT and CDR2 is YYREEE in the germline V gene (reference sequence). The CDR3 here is CASSFGGTTDTQYF. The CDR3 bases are TGTGCCAGCAGCTTTGGGGGGACCACAGATACGCAGTATTTT.

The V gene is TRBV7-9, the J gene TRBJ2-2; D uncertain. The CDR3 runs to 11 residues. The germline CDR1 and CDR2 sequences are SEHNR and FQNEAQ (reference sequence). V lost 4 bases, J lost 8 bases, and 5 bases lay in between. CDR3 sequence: CASSSPGELFF. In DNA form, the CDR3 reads TGTGCCAGCAGCTCCCCAGGGGAGCTGTTTTTT.

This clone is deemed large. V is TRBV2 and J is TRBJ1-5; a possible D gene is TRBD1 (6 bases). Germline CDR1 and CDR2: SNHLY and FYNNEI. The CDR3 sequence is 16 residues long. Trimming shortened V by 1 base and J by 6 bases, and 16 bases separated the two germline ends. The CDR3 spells CASSEVGGGSFQPQHF. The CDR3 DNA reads TGTGCCAGCAGTGAAGTAGGGGGGGGGTCATTTCAGCCCCAGCATTTT.

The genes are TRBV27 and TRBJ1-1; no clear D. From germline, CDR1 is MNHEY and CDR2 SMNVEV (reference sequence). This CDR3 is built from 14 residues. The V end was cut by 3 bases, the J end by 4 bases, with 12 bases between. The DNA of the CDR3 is TGTGCCAGCAGTTTCCCGGGCCGGGGCACTGAAGCTTTCTTT. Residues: CASSFPGRGTEAFF.

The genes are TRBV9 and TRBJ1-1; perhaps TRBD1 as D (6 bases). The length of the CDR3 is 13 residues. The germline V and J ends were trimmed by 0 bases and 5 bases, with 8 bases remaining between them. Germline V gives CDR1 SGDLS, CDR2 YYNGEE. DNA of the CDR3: TGTGCCAGCAGCGTAGACAGGGAGACTGAAGCTTTCTTT. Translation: CASSVDRETEAFF.